The rows below give T cell receptor beta chains drawn from one sample of a study of T cells expressing NK-cell markers. Each CDR3 protein gets one entry in TCRdb, which reprocessed the 5' RACE reads and gives no DNA. The table gives 500,000 or so distinct CDR3 sequences; the top ten clones make up approximately 3.5% of it. What was sequenced was blood T cells: a sorted CD56 or NKG2C T cell subset, CD4+ or CD8+ T cells, or bulk PBMC T cells (not recorded which). Receptors were obtained from a man aged 18-30 years in good health. Both conserved end residues are part of each CDR3.

v_gene	j_gene	CDR3aa
TRBV7-9	TRBJ2-3	CASSFFRTSGEADTQYF
TRBV7-9	TRBJ1-2	CASSLQRDRGHGYTF
TRBV6-2/TRBV6-3	TRBJ1-6	CASSYSSVQSLHF
TRBV29-1	TRBJ2-7	CSVEDLDRPGEQYF
TRBV30	TRBJ2-3	CVCNFEGDTQYF
TRBV14	TRBJ2-3	CASSQDPQREGSTDTQYF
TRBV11-1	TRBJ2-1	CASSLGLAGGSTNEQFF
TRBV20-1	TRBJ2-3	CSAFLVRGIDTQYF
TRBV6-2/TRBV6-3	TRBJ2-7	CASRGSGFSYEQYF
TRBV6-1	TRBJ2-1	CASSESGSNNEQFF
TRBV29-1	TRBJ1-5	CSVDTGDGQPQHF
TRBV20-1	TRBJ2-3	CSARLFLAGVADTQYF
TRBV29-1	TRBJ2-5	CSVTTGTSPSETQYF
TRBV5-5	TRBJ1-4	CASSTGGTGNEKLFF
TRBV7-2	TRBJ2-7	CASSLHLAGGKYEQYF
TRBV27	TRBJ2-5	CASSLVASPQETQYF
TRBV4-3	TRBJ1-5	CASSPIGQGKHSNQPQHF
TRBV5-6	TRBJ1-1	CASSLRQANTEAFF
TRBV11-2	TRBJ2-2	CASSLLGRVTSDTGELFF
TRBV18	TRBJ1-5	CASSRQESNQPQHF
TRBV29-1	TRBJ2-5	CSVERRLEETQYF
TRBV5-1	TRBJ2-1	CASSLSNLANSYNEQFF
TRBV4-2	TRBJ1-4	CASSQDLSRDYRFDEKLFF
TRBV12-3/TRBV12-4	TRBJ1-4	CASRPGRINEKLFF
TRBV5-1	TRBJ2-3	CASSSDGFLTDTQYF
TRBV28	TRBJ2-3	CASRGGAGDTQYF
TRBV29-1	TRBJ2-5	CSAGESSGETQYF
TRBV7-2	TRBJ2-2	CASSLERGFYTGELFF
TRBV5-1	TRBJ2-5	CASRNRVGETQYF
TRBV4-2	TRBJ1-2	CASSEQAGGYGYTF
TRBV12-3/TRBV12-4	TRBJ2-7	CASRWTSGVSSAEQYF
TRBV3-1	TRBJ2-5	CASSQSPGVKETQYF
TRBV5-1	TRBJ1-2	CASSEQARGGYTF
TRBV4-1	TRBJ2-1	CASSRVAGLSYNEQFF
TRBV5-1	TRBJ2-5	CASSLAGGKLRETQYF
TRBV2	TRBJ2-5	CASSVVRAGETQYF
TRBV4-2	TRBJ2-1	CASSQEMGVRNEQFF
TRBV5-1	TRBJ2-5	CASSVRNGRKETQYF
TRBV20-1	TRBJ2-1	CSHSPRTSNEQFF
TRBV2	TRBJ2-2	CASRGLAGHTTGELFF